What follows is one T cell receptor (beta chain) and its context. The assay was immunoSEQ multiplex PCR, and TCRdb's table has in-frame clones only and misses some. This table holds about 90,000 clones, approximately 84% found once. The CDR3 runs 17 residues. Germline CDR1 is SGHDT and CDR2 is YYEEEE. Trimming removed 0 bases at V and 3 bases at J, with 19 bases between. This sample is part of a study of cytomegalovirus exposure and HLA in healthy donors. Across the whole study: The 666 first-cohort repertoires shared a platform with the 120 validation repertoires, as reported in a later analysis.

This TCR derives from a woman in her late teens or twenties in good health and CMV-seropositive. Sequencing used PBMCs. The gene calls are TRBV5-6 and TRBJ2-7; a possible D gene is TRBD2 (5 bases). The CDR3 DNA is TGTGCCAGCAGCTTGGCGGTGAGGGTTACCTTCGACTACGAGCAGTACTTC. Residues: CASSLAVRVTFDYEQYF.